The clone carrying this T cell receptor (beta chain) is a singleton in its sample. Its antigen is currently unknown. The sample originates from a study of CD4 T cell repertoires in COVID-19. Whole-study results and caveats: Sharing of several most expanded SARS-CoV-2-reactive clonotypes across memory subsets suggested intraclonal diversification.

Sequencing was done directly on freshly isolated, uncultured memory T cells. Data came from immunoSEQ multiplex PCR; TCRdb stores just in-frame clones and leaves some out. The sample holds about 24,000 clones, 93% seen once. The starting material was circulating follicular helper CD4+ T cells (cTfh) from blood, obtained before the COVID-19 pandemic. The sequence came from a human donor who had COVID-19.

The CDR3 region is CASSRTSGNTDTQYF. The CDR3 DNA follows: TGTGCCAGCAGCCGAACTAGCGGGAACACAGATACGCAGTATTTT. The V gene is TRBV5-4, the J gene TRBJ2-3, with 10 positions matching TRBD2. Germline loops: CDR1 SGHNT, CDR2 YYREEE (reference sequence). V lost 4 bases, J lost 2 bases, and 4 bases stayed unmatched. The CDR3 covers 15 residues.